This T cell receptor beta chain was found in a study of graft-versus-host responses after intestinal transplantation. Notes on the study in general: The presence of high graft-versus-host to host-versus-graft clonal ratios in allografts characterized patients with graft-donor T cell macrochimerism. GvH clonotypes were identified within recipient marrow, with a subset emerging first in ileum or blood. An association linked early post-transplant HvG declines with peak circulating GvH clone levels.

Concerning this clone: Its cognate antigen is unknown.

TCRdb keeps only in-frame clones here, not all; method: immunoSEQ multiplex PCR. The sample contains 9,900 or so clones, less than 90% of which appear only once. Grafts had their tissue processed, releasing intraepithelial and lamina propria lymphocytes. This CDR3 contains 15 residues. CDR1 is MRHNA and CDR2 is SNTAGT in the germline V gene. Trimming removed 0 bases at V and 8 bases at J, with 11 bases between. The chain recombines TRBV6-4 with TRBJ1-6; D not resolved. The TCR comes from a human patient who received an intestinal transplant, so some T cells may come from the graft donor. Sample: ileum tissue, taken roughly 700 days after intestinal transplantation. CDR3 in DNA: TGTGCCAGCAGTGACTCGAACCTAGTGGATTCACCCCTCCACTTT. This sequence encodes CASSDSNLVDSPLHF.